Reported below is one T cell receptor (beta chain). These data originate in a study of T cells in Graves' hyperthyroidism and ophthalmopathy. J gave up 3 bases and V 3 bases, and 6 bases lay outside the gene matches. The CDR3 consists of 16 residues. Amplification of TCR beta CDR3 regions was performed using RNA transcripts as template. The HTBI primer set was used in a first-round RT-PCR of the TCR CDR3. TCRdb re-analysed the multiplex PCR reads in MiXCR, keeping a single row per CDR3 protein. Of a few hundred thousand distinct CDR3 sequences in the sample, around 22% were seen once. The source material was blood. The clonotype comes from a man younger than 40 with Graves' ophthalmopathy. The genes are TRBV12-3 or TRBV12-4 and TRBJ1-5; 9 positions match TRBD1. The chain's CDR3 is CASSFRGQGNNQPQHF. For the CDR3, the DNA is TGTGCCAGCAGTTTTAGGGGACAGGGCAACAATCAGCCCCAGCATTTT.